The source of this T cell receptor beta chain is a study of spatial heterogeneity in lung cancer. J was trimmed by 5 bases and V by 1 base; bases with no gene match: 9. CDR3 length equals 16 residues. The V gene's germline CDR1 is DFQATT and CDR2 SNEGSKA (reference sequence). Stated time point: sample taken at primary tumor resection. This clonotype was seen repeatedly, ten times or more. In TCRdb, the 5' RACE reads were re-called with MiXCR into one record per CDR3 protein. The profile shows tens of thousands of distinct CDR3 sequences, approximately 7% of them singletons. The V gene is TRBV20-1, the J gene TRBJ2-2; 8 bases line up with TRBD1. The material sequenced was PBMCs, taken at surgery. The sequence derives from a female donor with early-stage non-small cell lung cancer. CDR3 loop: CSARGPWTGKTGELFF. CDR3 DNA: TGCAGTGCTAGAGGACCTTGGACAGGGAAGACCGGGGAGCTGTTTTTT.